Listed here are 8 T cell receptor beta chains from one sample, sequenced in a study of blood T cell repertoires in COVID-19 (dated by TCRdb to 2018 to 2020). The library was obtained by the immunoSEQ multiplex PCR assay. TCRdb took over this immuneACCESS table, retaining in-frame rearrangements with V and J assigned. Such tables are incomplete; in checked studies, under half of the missing clones stem from an unresolved V gene, and the remainder is unexplained. The sample table contains 150,000 or so clones; only one count was recorded for roughly 87% of them. Jointly, the top ten make up 11% of the sample. Sequenced: PBMCs or T cells enriched from blood (not recorded which). All receptors come from a man aged 50-59 years who had recovered from COVID-19.

The chain joins TRBV27 to TRBJ2-2; D unclear. Germline V gives CDR1 MNHEY, CDR2 SMNVEV (reference sequence). This CDR3 region has 15 residues. V lost 6 bases and J 6 bases, leaving 17 bases between the germline ends. As DNA, the CDR3 is TGTGCCAGCAGGTTGTACAGTTTTACCCCCGGGGAGCTGTTTTTT. Protein: CASRLYSFTPGELFF.

V is TRBV4-1 and J is TRBJ2-7; D is uncertain. Trimming shortened V by 1 base and J by 0 bases, and 4 bases separated the two germline ends. The V gene's germline CDR1 is MGHRA and CDR2 YSYEKL. This CDR3 has 13 amino acids. The CDR3 sequence: CASSQAISYEQYF. CDR3 sequence (DNA): TGCGCCAGCAGCCAAGCAATCTCCTACGAGCAGTACTTC.

The chain combines TRBV12-3 or TRBV12-4 with TRBJ2-1, with TRBD2 as a possible D gene (6 bases). V was pared by 4 bases and J by 12 bases, with 10 bases between. The CDR3 extends over 11 amino acids. CDR3 DNA: TGTGCCAGCAGTTCTAGCGTGCGGCAGTTCTTC. Its protein product is CASSSSVRQFF.

This sequence joins TRBV28 and TRBJ2-5, with TRBD2 identical over 8 bases. V shed 6 bases and J 2 bases; nucleotides not matched to a gene: 5. CDR1 MDHEN and CDR2 SYDVKM come from the germline V gene. The CDR3 extends over 14 amino acids. The CDR3 DNA reads TGTGCCAGCAGCACCGGGGGGGTTCAAGAGACCCAGTACTTC. Translated, it gives CASSTGGVQETQYF.

This sequence joins TRBV5-1 and TRBJ2-2; 10 nucleotides line up with TRBD2. Germline V lookup: CDR1 SGHRS, CDR2 YFSETQ. The CDR3 spans 15 residues. J gave up 7 bases and V 2 bases, and 5 bases lay outside the gene matches. The CDR3 loop is CASSFLAGESGELFF. The DNA of the CDR3 is TGCGCCAGCAGCTTCCTAGCGGGGGAGAGCGGGGAGCTGTTTTTT.

This clone has a single count. V usage is TRBV6-5 and J usage is TRBJ2-7; weak D call: TRBD2 (5 bases). V was pared by 2 bases and J by 7 bases, with 15 bases between. The CDR3 is 14 residues long. Per the germline V gene, CDR1 is MNHEY and CDR2 is SVGAGI. The chain's CDR3 is CASSYLGPPGEQYF. The DNA for the CDR3 is TGTGCCAGCAGTTACCTCGGGCCCCCGGGGGAGCAGTACTTC.

The rearrangement uses TRBV11-2 and TRBJ1-6, with D unresolved. The length of the CDR3 is 15 residues. The germline V and J ends were trimmed by 6 bases and 6 bases, with 15 bases remaining between them. CDR1 SGHAT and CDR2 FQNNGV come from the germline V gene. The CDR3 loop is CASRSRETPNSPLHF. The CDR3 bases are TGTGCCAGCAGGAGCCGAGAGACACCTAATTCACCCCTCCACTTT.

The gene calls are TRBV5-1 and TRBJ1-1, with D unclear. The CDR3 extends over 14 amino acids. V gave up 5 bases and J gave up 2 bases, with 13 bases separating them. The V gene's germline CDR1 is SGHRS and CDR2 YFSETQ. For the CDR3, the DNA is TGCGCCAGCAGTAGAGGGAGTGGAAACACTGAAGCTTTCTTT. It codes for CASSRGSGNTEAFF.